These T cell receptor beta chains were read from a single sample in a study of identical twins. TCRdb itself ran the 5' RACE reads through MiXCR, one entry per CDR3 protein. The sample has 1.5 million to 2 million distinct CDR3 sequences, less than 35% seen once; the top ten hold less than 0.35%. The material sequenced was cord blood. The receptors were gathered from a newborn girl in good health. Both conserved end residues are part of each CDR3. D genes are given only for firm matches. Rows may omit the clone size; those that give it use once, few, many or a size class.

d_gene | j_gene | abundance | v_gene | CDR3nt | CDR3aa
NA | TRBJ2-4 | NA | TRBV20-1 | TGCAGTGCCGGCGATCGGACAGAAGGGTACTTC | CSAGDRTEGYF
NA | TRBJ1-6 | few | TRBV28 | TGTGCCAGCAGTTCCCCTCGACTGTCACCCCTCCACTTT | CASSSPRLSPLHF
NA | TRBJ2-5 | NA | TRBV30 | TGTGCCTGGAGTACAGGACTATCGGAGACCCAGTACTTC | CAWSTGLSETQYF
NA | TRBJ1-5 | NA | TRBV20-1 | TGCAGTGCTAGTTGGGACACCAGGCATCAGCCCCAGCATTTT | CSASWDTRHQPQHF
TRBD1 | TRBJ1-2 | few | TRBV28 | TGTGCCAGCAGATTTCAGGGGGGCGAGGGCTACACCTTC | CASRFQGGEGYTF
NA | TRBJ1-1 | many | TRBV4-2 | TGTGCCAGCAGCCCAAGGACAGACCACACTGAAGCTTTCTTT | CASSPRTDHTEAFF
TRBD2 | TRBJ2-3 | few | TRBV28 | TGTGCCAGCAGTCAACCGGGACTAGCGGGAGGCAGCACAGATACGCAGTATTTT | CASSQPGLAGGSTDTQYF
NA | TRBJ2-3 | NA | TRBV3-1 | TGTGCCAGCAGCAATCGCGGGGGCCCGGGGGATACGCAGTATTTT | CASSNRGGPGDTQYF
TRBD2 | TRBJ2-3 | once | TRBV20-1 | TGCAGTGCTAGAGAAGCGGGGGGGCTAACCACAGATACGCAGTATTTT | CSAREAGGLTTDTQYF
NA | TRBJ2-7 | few | TRBV4-1 | TGCGCCAGCAGCCAAGAAGGCCAACGTATCGCCATAAAGTACTTC | CASSQEGQRIAIKYF
NA | TRBJ2-3 | NA | TRBV20-1 | TGCAGTGCTAGGGGACCAGCGGGCGCAGATACGCAGTATTTT | CSARGPAGADTQYF
TRBD1 | TRBJ1-1 | NA | TRBV20-1 | TGCAGTGCTAGGGGGACAGGGAGAAGCACTGAAGCTTTCTTT | CSARGTGRSTEAFF
NA | TRBJ2-3 | NA | TRBV7-9 | TGTGCCAGCAGCCCAACTCGGGGATCTAGCACAGATACGCAGTATTTT | CASSPTRGSSTDTQYF
NA | TRBJ1-4 | few | TRBV10-3 | TGTGCCATCAGGAGGGACGGCGATGAAAAACTGTTTTTT | CAIRRDGDEKLFF
NA | TRBJ1-1 | few | TRBV20-1 | TGCAGTGCTAGAGTGGCGGAGAACACTGAAGCTTTCTTT | CSARVAENTEAFF
NA | TRBJ2-7 | NA | TRBV4-1 | TGCGCCAGCAGCCAAGGGATGTATGACGAGCAGTACTTC | CASSQGMYDEQYF
NA | TRBJ2-7 | once | TRBV3-1 | TGTGCCAGCAGCCAACGGCTACGGGAGCAGTACTTC | CASSQRLREQYF
NA | TRBJ1-4 | NA | TRBV6-1 | TGTGCCAGCAGTGATGGGGGACCAAGGGATGAAAAACCGTTTTTT | CASSDGGPRDEKPFF
NA | TRBJ2-1 | few | TRBV9 | TGTGCCAGCAGCGTAGGAACAGGGAGGGGTGAGCAGTTCTTC | CASSVGTGRGEQFF
NA | TRBJ1-5 | NA | TRBV28 | TGTGCCAGCATAGATTATAGCAATCAGCCCCAGCATTTT | CASIDYSNQPQHF
NA | TRBJ2-5 | NA | TRBV5-1 | TGCGCCAGCAGCGTCGTGAGGCTTTTGGGGGAGCAGTACTTC | CASSVVRLLGEQYF
NA | TRBJ2-7 | NA | TRBV24-1 | TGTGCCACCAGGCCTAGCGTTCCCTACGAGCAGTACTTC | CATRPSVPYEQYF
NA | TRBJ2-7 | few | TRBV20-1 | TGCAGTGCAAGAACTAATCCCTACGAGCAGTACTTC | CSARTNPYEQYF
NA | TRBJ1-6 | NA | TRBV2 | TGTGCCAGCAGTGGGAGCCTCTATAATTCACCCCTCCACTTT | CASSGSLYNSPLHF
NA | TRBJ1-5 | few | TRBV6-1 | TGTGCCAGCAGTGAAGAATACATCGATAATCAGCCCCAGCATTTT | CASSEEYIDNQPQHF
NA | TRBJ2-1 | once | TRBV10-3 | TGTGCCATCAGTGACCCCGTGCGCGGGGACAGCAACGCCAATGAGCAGTTCTTC | CAISDPVRGDSNANEQFF
TRBD2 | TRBJ2-1 | few | TRBV20-1 | TGCAGTGCCTTACTAGCGGGTCCGTACAATGAGCAGTTCTTC | CSALLAGPYNEQFF